This paragraph covers one T cell receptor (beta chain) sequence. Antigen specificity is unknown. Sequenced by immunoSEQ multiplex PCR; TCRdb stores in-frame clones only, minus some. The sample lists some 2 million clones, over 85% occurring once. It was CD45RO-negative cells, positively selected for CCR7, that made up naive CD8 cells, with terminally differentiated effector memory CD45RA+ cells excluded. The sample originates from a study of shared clonotypes between healthy human individuals. Study-level findings and limits: Generally, naive subsets came out with larger estimated richness than memory subsets. The sampled material consisted only of blood, and tissue repertoires are likely to differ.

Germline lookup yields CDR1 MNHEY and CDR2 SMNVEV (reference sequence). V lost 4 bases and J lost 5, with 17 bases in between. The CDR3 is 15 residues long. The receptor was isolated from a man aged 18 to 29 in good health. Sequenced material: naive CD8+ T cells sorted from blood. V usage is TRBV27 and J usage is TRBJ1-1; D unclear. CDR3 nucleotide sequence: TGTGCCAGCAGTTCTGAGACCCCAGTGGGGACTGAAGCTTTCTTT. Translating gives CASSSETPVGTEAFF.